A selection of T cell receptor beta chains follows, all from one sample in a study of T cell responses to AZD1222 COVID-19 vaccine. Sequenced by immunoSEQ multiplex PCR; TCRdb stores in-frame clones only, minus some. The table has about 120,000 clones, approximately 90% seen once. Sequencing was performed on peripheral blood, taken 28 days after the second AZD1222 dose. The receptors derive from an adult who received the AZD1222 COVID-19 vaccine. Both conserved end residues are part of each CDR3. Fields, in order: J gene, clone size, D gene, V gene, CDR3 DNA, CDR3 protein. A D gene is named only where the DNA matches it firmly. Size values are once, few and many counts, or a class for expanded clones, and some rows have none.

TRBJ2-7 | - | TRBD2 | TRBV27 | TGTGCCAGCAGACAAAGCGGGAGTGGTTACGAGCAGTACTTC | CASRQSGSGYEQYF
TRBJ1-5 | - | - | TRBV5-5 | TGTGCCAGCAGCTTGGAGTGGGGTCAGCCCCAGCATTTT | CASSLEWGQPQHF
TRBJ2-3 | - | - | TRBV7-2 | TGTGCCAGCAGCTTAGAAGCGGCGGGAGATACGCAGTATTTT | CASSLEAAGDTQYF
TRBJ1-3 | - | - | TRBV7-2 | TGTGCCAGCAGCTTGATGGGGATGGGGGCCTCTGGAAACACCATATATTTT | CASSLMGMGASGNTIYF
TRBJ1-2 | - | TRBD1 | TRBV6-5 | TGTGCCAGCAGTTACGACAGGGATAACTATGGCTACACCTTC | CASSYDRDNYGYTF
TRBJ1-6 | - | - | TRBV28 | TGTGCCACCAAGTTATCGCCCAGGGAAAGTAATTCACCCCTCCACTTT | CATKLSPRESNSPLHF
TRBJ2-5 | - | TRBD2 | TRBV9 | TGTGCCAGCAGCGTAATGGGGGCCCGGGAGGGGGCCCAGTACTTC | CASSVMGAREGAQYF
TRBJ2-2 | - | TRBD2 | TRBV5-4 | TGTGCCAGCAGCCCCGGGACTAGCGGTCGGAACACCGGGGAGCTGTTTTTT | CASSPGTSGRNTGELFF
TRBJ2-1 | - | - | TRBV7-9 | TGTGCCAGCAGGCCAATCAGTCTCAACAACAATGAGCAGTTCTTC | CASRPISLNNNEQFF
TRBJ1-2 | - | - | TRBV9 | TGTGCCAGCGGGGGCTATGGCTACACCTTC | CASGGYGYTF
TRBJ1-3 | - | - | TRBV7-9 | TGTGCCAGCCAGACACTCTCTGGAAACACCATATATTTT | CASQTLSGNTIYF
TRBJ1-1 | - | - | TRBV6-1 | TGTGCCAGCAGTGAAGAAGACGGGGGGACTGAAGCTTTCTTT | CASSEEDGGTEAFF
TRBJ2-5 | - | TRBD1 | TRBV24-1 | TGTGCCACCAGTGGGACAGGGCTAAGCCAAGAGACCCAGTACTTC | CATSGTGLSQETQYF
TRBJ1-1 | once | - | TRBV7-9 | TGTGCCAGCAGCTTACTGACAGTGAACACTGAAGCTTTCTTT | CASSLLTVNTEAFF
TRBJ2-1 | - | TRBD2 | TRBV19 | TGTGCCAGTAGTATGGGAGTATGGTGGGAGGGCCCCTACAATGAGCAGTTCTTC | CASSMGVWWEGPYNEQFF
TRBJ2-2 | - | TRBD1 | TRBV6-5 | TGTGCCAGCAGTTCCGGACAGGGATACACCGGGGAGCTGTTTTTT | CASSSGQGYTGELFF
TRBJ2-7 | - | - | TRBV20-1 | TGCAGTGCTAGTGGGAACGAGCAGTACTTC | CSASGNEQYF
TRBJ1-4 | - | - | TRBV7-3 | TGTGCCAGCAGCCCCCGGGGCGGGAGATCTAATGAAAAACTGTTTTTT | CASSPRGGRSNEKLFF
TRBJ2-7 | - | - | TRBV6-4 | TGTGCCAGCAGTGACTCGGGGCAGTCCTACGAGCAGTACTTC | CASSDSGQSYEQYF
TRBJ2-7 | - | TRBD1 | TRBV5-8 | TGTGCCAGCAGCCTGACGGGACAGGGGGCTGAAGAGCAGTACTTC | CASSLTGQGAEEQYF
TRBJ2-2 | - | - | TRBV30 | TGTGCCTGGACTTGGGGGAGAGGTACCGGGGAGCTGTTTTTT | CAWTWGRGTGELFF
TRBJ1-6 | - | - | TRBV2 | TGTGCCAGCAGTCCCGGGGCACCGAATTCACCCCTCCACTTT | CASSPGAPNSPLHF
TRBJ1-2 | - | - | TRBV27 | TGTGCCGGCACTACAGGGTATGGTGGCTACACCTTC | CAGTTGYGGYTF
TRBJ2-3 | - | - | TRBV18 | TGTGCCAGCTCACCCCGGTCTAGCGGCACAGATACGCAGTATTTT | CASSPRSSGTDTQYF
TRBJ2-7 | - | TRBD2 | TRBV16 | TGTGCCAGCAGCCCAAGACTAGCGGGAGGAGCCTACGAGCAGTACTTC | CASSPRLAGGAYEQYF
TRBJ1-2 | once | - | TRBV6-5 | TGTGCCAGCAGTTACTCGACTAGGGCCGCCCATGGCTACACCTTC | CASSYSTRAAHGYTF
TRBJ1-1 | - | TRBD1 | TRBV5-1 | TGCGCCTCCATGGGGGACAGGGGGCAGAACACTGAAGCTTTCTTT | CASMGDRGQNTEAFF
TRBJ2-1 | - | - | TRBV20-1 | TGCAGTGCTAGTGGCCAGTCCTACAATGAGCAGTTCTTC | CSASGQSYNEQFF
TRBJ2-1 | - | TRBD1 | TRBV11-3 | TGTGCCAGCAGCTTAGTAGGACAGGGGCCGTACAATGAGCAGTTCTTC | CASSLVGQGPYNEQFF
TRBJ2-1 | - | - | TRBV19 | TGTGCCAGTAAGCCGGAGATGTCCTACAATGAGCAGTTCTTC | CASKPEMSYNEQFF
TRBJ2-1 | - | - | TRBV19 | TGTGCCAGTTCTCAAACTCTAGTGGACGGGTACAATGAGCAGTTCTTC | CASSQTLVDGYNEQFF
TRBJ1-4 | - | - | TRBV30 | TGTGCCTGGAGTGTAAACAGTAATGAAAAACTGTTTTTT | CAWSVNSNEKLFF
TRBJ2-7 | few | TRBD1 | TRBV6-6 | TGTGCCAGCAGTACTCCCGGGACAGCCTACGAGCAGTACTTC | CASSTPGTAYEQYF
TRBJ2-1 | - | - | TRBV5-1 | TGCGCCAGCAGCTTGGCCGGCTCACTGAGCTCCTACAATGAGCAGTTCTTC | CASSLAGSLSSYNEQFF
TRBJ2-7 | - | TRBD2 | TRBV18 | TGTGCCAGCTCACCACCGGTAACGGGAGGGGGAATAAGATCCTACGAGCAGTACTTC | CASSPPVTGGGIRSYEQYF
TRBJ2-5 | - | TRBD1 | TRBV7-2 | TGTGCCAGCAGCCCCGCTCTAGGGACAGGGGTCCAAGAGACCCAGTACTTC | CASSPALGTGVQETQYF
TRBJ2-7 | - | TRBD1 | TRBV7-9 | TGTGCCAGCAGCTCCGGGACAGGGGCAATCTTCTACGAGCAGTACTTC | CASSSGTGAIFYEQYF
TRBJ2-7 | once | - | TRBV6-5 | TGTGCCAGCAGTTACACGGTAATAGGGTACGAGCAGTACTTC | CASSYTVIGYEQYF
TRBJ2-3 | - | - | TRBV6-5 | TGTGCCAGCAGTTTACAGGGTACTAGCACAGATACGCAGTATTTT | CASSLQGTSTDTQYF
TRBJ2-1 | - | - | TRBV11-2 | TGTGCCAGCGCCCCGGTTGGGGATTCCTACAATGAGCAGTTCTTC | CASAPVGDSYNEQFF
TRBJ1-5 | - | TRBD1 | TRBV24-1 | TGTGCCACCAGTTCAGCCGGGACAGGGTACCAGCCCCAGCATTTT | CATSSAGTGYQPQHF
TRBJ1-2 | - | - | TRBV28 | TGTGCCAGCAGTTACCGATGGCAGGGGACGACGGTAGATGGCTACACCTTC | CASSYRWQGTTVDGYTF
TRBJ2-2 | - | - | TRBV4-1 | TGCGCCAGCAGCCAGGTTGGCGGGGCCGGGGAGCTGTTTTTT | CASSQVGGAGELFF
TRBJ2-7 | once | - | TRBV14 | TGTGCCAGCAGCCAAGCGGGAGCCAGGTACGAGCAGTACTTC | CASSQAGARYEQYF
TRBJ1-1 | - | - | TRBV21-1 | TGTGCCAGCAGCTCTCACTCCCGGCCTCGTCTTGGTGGGGAAGCTTTCTTT | CASSSHSRPRLGGEAFF
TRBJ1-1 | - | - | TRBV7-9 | TGTGCCAGCAGCTTAGATGGGGGTGGCACTGAAGCTTTCTTT | CASSLDGGGTEAFF
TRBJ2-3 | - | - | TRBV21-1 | TGTGCCAGCAGCAAAGCGAGAGGCCCCGACACAGATACGCAGTATTTT | CASSKARGPDTDTQYF
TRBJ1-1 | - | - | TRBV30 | TGTGCCTGGGGGGGTGGGGCTGAAGCTTTCTTT | CAWGGGAEAFF
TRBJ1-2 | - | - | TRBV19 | TGTGCCAGTATTGCCCGGGGTGGCTACACCTTC | CASIARGGYTF
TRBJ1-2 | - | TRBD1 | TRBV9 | TGTGCCAGCAGCGTAGGGGACAGGGGGCCCGGTGGCTACACCTTC | CASSVGDRGPGGYTF
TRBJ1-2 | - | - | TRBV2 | TGTGCCAGCAGTGAGATTCAGACTTATGGCTACACCTTC | CASSEIQTYGYTF
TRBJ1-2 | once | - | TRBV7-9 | TGTGCCAGCAGCTCTAGTGGGGGCTCCTATGGCTACACCTTC | CASSSSGGSYGYTF
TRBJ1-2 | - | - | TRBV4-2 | TGTGCCAGCAGCCAAGAGGGCGCGGATGGCAGTGCTGGCTACACCTTC | CASSQEGADGSAGYTF
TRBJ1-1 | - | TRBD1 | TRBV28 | TGTGCCAGCAGTTACTACAGGGGGAACACTGAAGCTTTCTTT | CASSYYRGNTEAFF
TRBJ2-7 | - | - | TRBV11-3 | TGTGCCAGCAGCTTATCCCGGACTGGGATCTACGAGCAGTACTTC | CASSLSRTGIYEQYF
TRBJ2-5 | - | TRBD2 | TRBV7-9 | TGTGCCAGCAGCTATAGCGGGACTCAAGAGACCCAGTACTTC | CASSYSGTQETQYF
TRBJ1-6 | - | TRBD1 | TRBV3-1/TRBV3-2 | TGTGCCAGCAGCCAAGATCGGGGGGCAGGGGGAAATTCACCCCTCCACTTT | CASSQDRGAGGNSPLHF